One sample yielded the 24 T cell receptor beta chains listed below, sequenced in a study of cytomegalovirus exposure and HLA in healthy donors. Amplification used 60 Vbeta primers and 13 Jbeta primers. TCRdb keeps only in-frame clones here, not all; method: immunoSEQ multiplex PCR. This table holds roughly 180,000 clones, roughly 80% found once. Material for sequencing was PBMCs. The receptors originated from a male donor in good health and CMV-seronegative.

This chain links TRBV5-8 with TRBJ2-1, with a weak D call TRBD1 (6 bases). Trimming removed 4 bases from V and 6 bases from J, with 20 bases in between. Germline V gene sequence: CDR1 SGHTS, CDR2 YDEGEE. The CDR3 sequence is 16 residues long. The CDR3 loop reads CASSHRVNRVSNEQFF. CDR3 DNA: TGTGCCAGCAGCCACCGTGTGAACAGGGTCAGCAATGAGCAGTTCTTC.

The chain couples TRBV19 to TRBJ2-6; 7 positions agree with TRBD2. CDR1 and CDR2 from the germline V gene are LNHDA and SQIVND (reference sequence). The CDR3 loop spans 16 amino acids. The ends lost 0 bases at V and 1 base at J; junction bases unmatched: 0. CDR3 nucleotides: TGTGCCAGTAGTATAGAGGGGGGGTCTGGGGCCAACGTCCTGACTTTC. Its protein is CASSIEGGSGANVLTF.

The chain links TRBV9 to TRBJ2-1; possibly TRBD2 for D (6 bases). Trimming shortened V by 2 bases and J by 0 bases, and 12 bases separated the two germline ends. CDR3 size: 16 residues. Germline V lookup: CDR1 SGDLS, CDR2 YYNGEE. As DNA, the CDR3 is TGTGCCAGCAGCGTTACTAGCTTGGGCTCCTACAATGAGCAGTTCTTC. Translating it yields CASSVTSLGSYNEQFF.

This chain links TRBV4-1 with TRBJ2-3, with 14 nucleotides matching TRBD2. Germline V gives CDR1 MGHRA, CDR2 YSYEKL. Trimming took 1 base from V and 2 from J; bases not matched to a gene: 8. CDR3 size: 19 residues. Here the CDR3 reads CASSQVGGLAGAHTDTQYF. The CDR3 nucleotides read TGCGCCAGCAGCCAAGTCGGGGGACTAGCGGGAGCCCACACAGATACGCAGTATTTT.

This clone was detected only a few times. This rearrangement joins TRBV11-3 to TRBJ2-7; D might be TRBD2 (5 bases). The CDR3 is 15 residues long. The V gene lost 2 bases and the J gene lost 2 bases, with 13 bases spanning the gap. Per germline, CDR1 SGHNT and CDR2 YENEEA. CDR3 nucleotides: TGTGCCAGCAGCTTACGGCCCGGGATACCCTACGAGCAGTACTTC. Translated: CASSLRPGIPYEQYF.

V and J are TRBV19 and TRBJ2-7, with 8 bases lining up with TRBD1. Unmatched junction bases numbered 6, after V lost 2 bases and J lost 3 bases. The CDR3 is 15 residues long. Looked up from germline, CDR1 is LNHDA and CDR2 is SQIVND (reference sequence). CDR3 sequence reads: CASSIPRQGRYEQYF. CDR3 coding DNA: TGTGCCAGTAGTATACCTCGACAGGGGCGCTACGAGCAGTACTTC. Filled out from reference TRBV19 and TRBJ2-7, the complete variable domain reads DGGITQSPKYLFRKEGQNVTLSCEQNLNHDAMYWYRQDPGQGLRLIYYSQIVNDFQKGDIAEGYSVSREKKESFPLTVTSAQKNPTAFYLCASSIPRQGRYEQYFGPGTRLTVT.

The genes are TRBV2 and TRBJ2-2; possible D gene TRBD1, 6 bases. CDR1 is SNHLY and CDR2 is FYNNEI in the germline V gene. With 7 bases removed from V and 1 base from J, the gap between germline ends came to 10 bases. The CDR3 consists of 14 residues. CDR3 in DNA: TGTGCCAGCATAGGACAGAGGAACACCGGGGAGCTGTTTTTT. It specifies CASIGQRNTGELFF. The complete variable domain, with remaining parts taken from reference TRBV2 and TRBJ2-2, reads EPEVTQTPSHQVTQMGQEVILRCVPISNHLYFYWYRQILGQKVEFLVSFYNNEISEKSEIFDDQFSVERPDGSNFTLKIRSTKLEDSAMYFCASIGQRNTGELFFGEGSRLTVL.

The chain recombines TRBV7-9 with TRBJ2-7; D is unresolved. Deletions cut 2 bases from V and 2 bases from J, with 7 bases between. The germline V gene has CDR1 SEHNR and CDR2 FQNEAQ (reference sequence). The CDR3 length is 13 residues. This chain's CDR3 is CASSLTQPYEQYF. The CDR3 nucleotides are TGTGCCAGCAGCTTAACACAGCCCTACGAGCAGTACTTC.

For this clone: Additional DNA sequences in this sample encode the identical CDR3. CDR3 bases: TGCGCCAGCAGCTTGGACAGGGGAGGCAATCAGCCCCAGCATTTT. This sequence encodes CASSLDRGGNQPQHF. The chain is built from TRBV5-1 and TRBJ1-5; TRBD1 agrees at 7 bases. V lost 0 bases and J lost 2; bases outside the gene matches: 2. Germline V CDR1 and CDR2: SGHRS, YFSETQ. This CDR3 spans 15 amino acids. The complete variable domain, with remaining parts taken from reference TRBV5-1 and TRBJ1-5, reads KAGVTQTPRYLIKTRGQQVTLSCSPISGHRSVSWYQQTPGQGLQFLFEYFSETQRNKGNFPGRFSGRQFSNSRSEMNVSTLELGDSALYLCASSLDRGGNQPQHFGDGTRLSIL.

CDR3 in amino acids: CASSLRQGPVETQYF. The CDR3, as DNA: TGTGCCAGCAGCTTGAGACAGGGGCCGGTAGAGACCCAGTACTTC. The gene calls are TRBV5-8 and TRBJ2-5; 8 nucleotides match TRBD1. The CDR3 contains 15 residues. Germline V gives CDR1 SGHTS, CDR2 YDEGEE. V shed 1 base, J shed 4 bases, and the junction held 6 bases outside the gene matches.

The chain has TRBV28 and TRBJ2-7; TRBD1 matches 10 bases. CDR3 length equals 14 residues. V trimming: 5 bases; J trimming: 2 bases; junction bases outside the gene matches: 3. Germline V CDR1 and CDR2: MDHEN, SYDVKM. The chain's CDR3 is CASSIDRGPYEQYF. DNA of the CDR3: TGTGCCAGCAGTATAGACAGGGGGCCCTACGAGCAGTACTTC. Full variable domain (outside the CDR3, taken from reference TRBV28 and TRBJ2-7): DVKVTQSSRYLVKRTGEKVFLECVQDMDHENMFWYRQDPGLGLRLIYFSYDVKMKEKGDIPEGYSVSREKKERFSLILESASTNQTSMYLCASSIDRGPYEQYFGPGTRLTVT.

The chain couples TRBV7-8 to TRBJ2-2, with 16 bases fitting TRBD2. CDR3 size: 17 residues. Trimming cost V 5 bases and J 4 bases; bases outside gene matches: 4. The V gene's germline CDR1 is SGHVS and CDR2 FQNEAQ. CDR3 in DNA: TGTGCCAGCAGCCCGGGACTAGCGGGGGGGCGCACCGGGGAGCTGTTTTTT. It codes for CASSPGLAGGRTGELFF.

The rearrangement links TRBV5-1 to TRBJ2-7; 7 bases match TRBD1. CDR1 is SGHRS and CDR2 is YFSETQ in the germline V gene. CDR3 length: 14 amino acids. Unmatched junction bases numbered 6, after V lost 0 bases and J lost 6 bases. CDR3 sequence (DNA): TGCGCCAGCAGCTTGGGAGGGGGCTATGGCGAGCAGTACTTC. This sequence encodes CASSLGGGYGEQYF.

This chain joins TRBV19 and TRBJ1-1; the D gene is possibly TRBD1 (6 bases). The V and J ends lost 3 bases and 1 base respectively, with 12 bases between them. The CDR3 has 15 residues. Germline V gene data show CDR1 as LNHDA and CDR2 as SQIVND (reference sequence). This chain's CDR3 is CASSILGAGNTEAFF. The CDR3 coding sequence is TGTGCCAGTAGTATTTTGGGGGCCGGGAACACTGAAGCTTTCTTT.

The chain carries TRBV2 and TRBJ2-1, with D possibly matching TRBD1 (5 bases). CDR1 and CDR2 (germline): SNHLY, FYNNEI. V shed 3 bases and J shed 0 bases, with 9 bases lying between them. The CDR3 totals 15 residues. The CDR3 nucleotides are TGTGCCAGCAGTGAGACAGTTCGCTCCTACAATGAGCAGTTCTTC. Translation: CASSETVRSYNEQFF.

This clone has just a few counts. The CDR3 DNA reads TGTGCCACCAGCAGAGATGCTGGGCATAATGAAAAACTGTTTTTT. It encodes CATSRDAGHNEKLFF. The chain combines TRBV15 with TRBJ1-4; D gene ambiguous. The germline V gene has CDR1 LNHNV and CDR2 YYDKDF (reference sequence). Trimming removed 0 bases at V and 4 bases at J, with 9 bases between. This CDR3 contains 15 residues.

V is TRBV28 and J is TRBJ2-1; the D gene is possibly TRBD2 (6 bases). This CDR3 is built from 15 residues. Trimming cost V 5 bases and J 0 bases, with 11 bases left between them. Germline lookup yields CDR1 MDHEN and CDR2 SYDVKM. The CDR3 region has the DNA TGTGCCAGCAGTCTTTCCGGGGGCTCCTACAATGAGCAGTTCTTC. This encodes CASSLSGGSYNEQFF.

The J gene is TRBJ2-5, the V gene TRBV7-2; 8 bases line up with TRBD1. There are 15 residues in the CDR3. The junction had 7 bases not matched to a gene; V was cut back by 5 bases and J by 2 bases. Germline assignment: CDR1 SGHTA and CDR2 FQGNSA. The CDR3 bases are TGTGCCAGCAGCACCCGACAGGGGCGGCAAGAGACCCAGTACTTC. Amino acids: CASSTRQGRQETQYF.

This chain links TRBV6-1 with TRBJ1-4; TRBD1 might be the D (5 bases). V gave up 0 bases and J gave up 7 bases, with 12 bases separating them. Germline V gene data show CDR1 as MNHNS and CDR2 as SASEGT. The CDR3 length is 15 residues. The CDR3 coding sequence is TGTGCCAGCAGTGAAGCATTTGGGGGGATTGAAAAACTGTTTTTT. Residues: CASSEAFGGIEKLFF.

The rearrangement uses TRBV27 and TRBJ2-5, with D possibly matching TRBD1 (5 bases). V was cut by 6 bases and J by 0 bases, with 14 bases left in between. Germline V gene sequence: CDR1 MNHEY, CDR2 SMNVEV (reference sequence). CDR3 length: 15 amino acids. CDR3: CASSRKQEYQETQYF. The CDR3 DNA reads TGTGCCAGCAGCAGAAAACAGGAGTACCAAGAGACCCAGTACTTC.

This chain uses TRBV5-1 with TRBJ1-2, with D tentatively TRBD1 (6 bases). Trimming removed 0 bases from V and 5 bases from J, with 8 bases in between. Germline CDR1 is SGHRS and CDR2 is YFSETQ. This CDR3 has 13 amino acids. For the CDR3, the DNA is TGCGCCAGCAGCTTGGACAGGGCATATGGCTACACCTTC. Its translation: CASSLDRAYGYTF. The whole variable domain, remainder taken from reference TRBV5-1 and TRBJ1-2, is KAGVTQTPRYLIKTRGQQVTLSCSPISGHRSVSWYQQTPGQGLQFLFEYFSETQRNKGNFPGRFSGRQFSNSRSEMNVSTLELGDSALYLCASSLDRAYGYTFGSGTRLTVV.

The rearrangement uses TRBV14 and TRBJ1-2; TRBD1 agrees at 8 bases. Germline CDR1 and CDR2: SGHDN and FVKESK. Trimming at V came to 2 bases and at J to 6 bases, leaving 8 bases not matched to a gene. This CDR3 contains 15 residues. The CDR3 reads CASSQLQGAPDGYTF. The CDR3 bases are TGTGCCAGCAGCCAACTCCAGGGGGCGCCGGATGGCTACACCTTC. The full variable domain, in which reference TRBV14 and TRBJ1-2 provide the parts outside the CDR3, is EAGVTQFPSHSVIEKGQTVTLRCDPISGHDNLYWYRRVMGKEIKFLLHFVKESKQDESGMPNNRFLAERTGGTYSTLKVQPAELEDSGVYFCASSQLQGAPDGYTFGSGTRLTVV.

This clone is a singleton in its sample. The genes are TRBV29-1 and TRBJ2-5, with TRBD1 as a possible D gene (5 bases). The closer fit of TRBJ2-7 to the DNA end suggests the J call may be wrong. The germline CDR1 and CDR2 sequences are SQVTM and ANQGSEA. There are 12 residues in the CDR3. The CDR3 DNA reads TGCAGCGTTGAAACAGGCCCCTACGAGCAGTACTTC. It is translated as CSVETGPYEQYF.

The chain links TRBV10-3 to TRBJ2-5; TRBD1 agrees at 7 bases. Germline V lookup: CDR1 ENHRY, CDR2 SYGVKD. There are 16 residues in the CDR3. V gave up 0 bases and J gave up 4 bases; unmatched junction bases: 8. CDR3 loop: CAISESGTDVRETQYF. In DNA form, the CDR3 reads TGTGCCATCAGTGAGTCGGGGACAGATGTGCGAGAGACCCAGTACTTC.